Listed here are 27 T cell receptor beta chains from one sample, sequenced in a study of T-cell reconstitution after alpha-beta-depleted transplantation in children. Unique molecular identifiers were incorporated when the TCRbeta library was constructed. MiXCR, applied by TCRdb to the PCR reads, yields one record per CDR3 protein. The table records 240,000 or so distinct CDR3 sequences, about 12% of them present only once. The material sequenced was PBMCs from the stem cell graft donor, taken from the stem cell graft. Receptors were obtained from a human donor who donated a stem cell graft to a child with acute lymphoblastic leukemia.

This clonotype was seen at least ten times. This chain connects TRBV5-4 to TRBJ2-3; the D call may be TRBD1 or TRBD2 (5 bases each). CDR1 and CDR2 (germline): SGHNT, YYREEE (reference sequence). The CDR3 is made up of 15 amino acids. The V gene lost 7 bases and the J gene lost 1 base, with 16 bases spanning the gap. CDR3 nucleotides: TGTGCCAGCGCCTCTTGGGGGTCGGGCACAGATACGCAGTATTTT. Translating it yields CASASWGSGTDTQYF.

Worth noting for this clonotype: A much larger clone differs by one base, so this may be a read error. This rearrangement joins TRBV10-3 to TRBJ2-7, with 9 bases matching TRBD1. Germline CDR1 and CDR2: ENHRY and SYGVKD. The junction had 3 bases not matched to a gene; V was cut back by 0 bases and J by 3 bases. The CDR3 totals 15 residues. The CDR3 is CAISESLDRGYEQYF. In nucleotides, the CDR3 is TGTGCCATCAGTGAGTCCCTGGACAGGGGCTACGAGCAGTACTTC.

In this sample, this clonotype turned up many times. The genes are TRBV6-5 and TRBJ2-7; possible D gene TRBD1, 6 bases. V dropped 2 bases and J dropped 2 bases, with 10 bases sitting between them. Germline CDR1 reads MNHEY; CDR2 reads SVGAGI. The CDR3 is 14 amino acids. CDR3 protein: CASSYETGAYEQYF. The CDR3, as DNA: TGTGCCAGCAGTTACGAGACAGGTGCCTACGAGCAGTACTTC.

This clonotype appeared many times. This chain connects TRBV7-2 to TRBJ1-5; D gene unclear. The germline CDR1 and CDR2 sequences are SGHTA and FQGNSA. CDR3 length equals 14 residues. Trimming shortened V by 5 bases and J by 7 bases, and 15 bases separated the two germline ends. The CDR3 loop is CASSPDTAGQPQHF. DNA for the CDR3: TGTGCCAGCAGCCCAGACACGGCCGGCCAGCCCCAGCATTTT.

This sequence joins TRBV18 and TRBJ2-7; TRBD1 or TRBD2 may be the D gene (5 bases each). The germline CDR1 and CDR2 sequences are KGHSH and LQKENI. This CDR3 has 12 amino acids. V shed 4 bases and J shed 5 bases, with 9 bases lying between them. CDR3 sequence reads: CASSLVGDEQYF. CDR3 in DNA: TGTGCCAGCTCACTAGTGGGGGACGAGCAGTACTTC.

This clonotype was picked up many times. This chain links TRBV10-3 with TRBJ2-7; D might be TRBD1 (5 bases). The V end was cut by 11 bases, the J end by 6 bases, with 23 bases between. The germline V gene has CDR1 ENHRY and CDR2 SYGVKD. This CDR3 has 14 residues. The CDR3 nucleotides read TGTGCCGAAAGGGGCTATGACAAAACAGGCGAGCAGTACTTC. Translation: CAERGYDKTGEQYF.

This clonotype was found many times. This sequence joins TRBV4-1 and TRBJ2-1; 7 nucleotides match TRBD1. The trim removed 4 bases at V and 5 bases at J, leaving 11 bases unmatched. CDR1 and CDR2 (germline): MGHRA, YSYEKL. This CDR3 comprises 16 residues. CDR3 in DNA: TGCGCCAGCAGCCGAGAGAAACAGGGGTTCGACAATGAGCAGTTCTTC. As protein: CASSREKQGFDNEQFF.

The sample holds many counts of this clonotype. The rearrangement links TRBV7-9 to TRBJ2-7; no clear D. Germline lookup yields CDR1 SEHNR and CDR2 FQNEAQ (reference sequence). The CDR3 length is 12 residues. Deletions cut 5 bases from V and 4 bases from J, with 9 bases between. Here the CDR3 reads CASSLREYEQYF. CDR3 in DNA: TGTGCCAGCAGCCTAAGAGAATACGAGCAGTACTTC.

The chain employs TRBV28 and TRBJ2-1; 15 bases line up with TRBD2. With V trimmed by 6 bases and J by 11 bases, 17 bases remained unmatched. CDR1 and CDR2 from the germline V gene are MDHEN and SYDVKM. The CDR3 has 18 residues. CDR3 nucleotide sequence: TGTGCCAGCAGCTCTGGGACTAGCGGGGGGACTCACCCAATGAAGCAGTTCTTC. Amino acids: CASSSGTSGGTHPMKQFF. Variable domain in full (rest from reference TRBV28 and TRBJ2-1): DVKVTQSSRYLVKRTGEKVFLECVQDMDHENMFWYRQDPGLGLRLIYFSYDVKMKEKGDIPEGYSVSREKKERFSLILESASTNQTSMYLCASSSGTSGGTHPMKQFFGPGTRLTVL.

The sample holds many counts of this clonotype. The chain recombines TRBV6-4 with TRBJ2-1; TRBD2 agrees at 10 bases. The trim removed 3 bases at V and 5 bases at J, leaving 4 bases unmatched. CDR1 and CDR2 (germline): MRHNA, SNTAGT. The CDR3 covers 15 residues. CDR3: CASSDRTSGDNEQFF. CDR3 coding DNA: TGTGCCAGCAGTGATAGGACTAGCGGAGACAATGAGCAGTTCTTC.

The genes are TRBV12-3 or TRBV12-4 and TRBJ2-2; 10 bases fit TRBD2. V dropped 6 bases and J dropped 6; count of bases not matched to a gene: 7. This CDR3 is 15 amino acids long. CDR3 amino acids: CASSASGSFAGELFF. The CDR3 nucleotides read TGTGCCAGCAGCGCTAGCGGGAGTTTTGCCGGGGAGCTGTTTTTT.

This chain links TRBV12-3 or TRBV12-4 with TRBJ2-5, with a weak D call TRBD2 (5 bases). The CDR3 is 14 residues long. Trimming pared 6 bases from V and 5 bases from J, leaving 16 bases between. The CDR3 DNA follows: TGTGCCAGCAGCCTCAGCTTGACGGGGGAGACCCAGTACTTC. It is translated as CASSLSLTGETQYF.

This clonotype was observed many times. The chain has TRBV7-2 and TRBJ2-2; TRBD1 aligns across 8 bases. Germline-derived CDR1 and CDR2 are SGHTA and FQGNSA. There are 16 residues in the CDR3. V lost 4 bases, J lost 1 base, and 5 bases stayed unmatched. CDR3 protein: CASSYTGTGNTGELFF. The CDR3 coding sequence is TGTGCCAGCAGCTACACCGGGACAGGGAACACCGGGGAGCTGTTTTTT.

This clonotype showed up many times. The rearrangement links TRBV5-5 to TRBJ2-7; 7 positions match TRBD1. The CDR3 length is 15 residues. The V gene's germline CDR1 is SGHKS and CDR2 YYEKEE (reference sequence). The V segment lost 0 bases and the J segment 4 bases; nucleotides outside the gene matches: 7. Here the CDR3 DNA reads TGTGCCAGCAGCTTGGGGGACCTCAGGGGGTACGAGCAGTACTTC. This codes for CASSLGDLRGYEQYF.

This clonotype was recorded at least ten times. This chain connects TRBV12-3 or TRBV12-4 to TRBJ2-7, with 7 bases fitting TRBD1. The CDR3 loop spans 15 amino acids. J gave up 4 bases and V 6 bases, and 12 bases lay outside the gene matches. The CDR3 protein is CASSPSLQGLYEQYF. The CDR3 nucleotides are TGTGCCAGCAGCCCCTCTTTACAGGGGCTATACGAGCAGTACTTC.

The CDR3 here is CASSRTEKGPYNEQFF. In nucleotides, the CDR3 is TGTGCCAGCAGTAGGACGGAAAAGGGCCCCTACAATGAGCAGTTCTTC. The chain links TRBV6-1 to TRBJ2-1; no clear D gene. V shed 5 bases and J shed 2 bases, with 16 bases lying between them. This CDR3 contains 16 residues. CDR1 and CDR2 (germline): MNHNS, SASEGT.

This clonotype showed up many times. This chain connects TRBV27 to TRBJ2-7; D ambiguous. CDR1 MNHEY and CDR2 SMNVEV come from the germline V gene (reference sequence). The CDR3 loop spans 15 amino acids. Trimming stripped 5 bases from V and 2 bases from J, with 16 bases between. DNA of the CDR3: TGTGCCAGCAGTCTCCTAAGTGGTGGGGCCTACGAGCAGTACTTC. This codes for CASSLLSGGAYEQYF.

This clonotype was counted at least ten times. The CDR3 nucleotides read TGTGCCAGCAGCTTAGGTCGGGATGGGAACATTCAGTACTTC. Protein: CASSLGRDGNIQYF. The genes are TRBV7-9 and TRBJ2-4; D is perhaps TRBD2 (5 bases). The CDR3 consists of 14 residues. CDR1 and CDR2 (germline): SEHNR, FQNEAQ (reference sequence). V was cut by 1 base and J by 7 bases, with 11 bases left in between.

This clonotype was found many times. The V call is TRBV12-3 or TRBV12-4, the J call TRBJ2-1; a possible D gene is TRBD2 (5 bases). There are 14 residues in the CDR3. V was cut by 4 bases and J by 6 bases, with 13 bases left in between. The CDR3 DNA follows: TGTGCCAGCAGTTGGGATGGTAGCGCCAATGAGCAGTTCTTC. Protein product: CASSWDGSANEQFF.

As for this clonotype: A much larger clone is a single base away; this may be a read error. Written as DNA, the CDR3 is TGTGTCAGCAGTTTTAGCGGGAACTCCCCTAGCACAGATACGCAGTATTTT. This translates into CVSSFSGNSPSTDTQYF. The rearrangement links TRBV7-2 to TRBJ2-3; 8 bases align to TRBD2. Germline V gene lookup returns CDR1 SGHTA and CDR2 FQGNSA. The CDR3 covers 17 residues.

The CDR3 protein is CSARIQGAAKNEQFF. CDR3 DNA: TGCAGTGCTCGGATCCAGGGGGCTGCCAAAAATGAGCAGTTCTTC. The gene calls are TRBV20-1 and TRBJ2-1; TRBD1 agrees at 8 bases. CDR1 and CDR2 from the germline V gene are DFQATT and SNEGSKA (reference sequence). The CDR3 sequence is 15 residues long. The V segment lost 5 bases and the J segment 7 bases; nucleotides outside the gene matches: 13.

This clonotype was found many times. The chain uses TRBV2 and TRBJ1-2; D is undetermined. Germline V gene data show CDR1 as SNHLY and CDR2 as FYNNEI. V lost 11 bases to trimming and J lost 0 bases, with 16 bases between them. The CDR3 has 14 amino acids. CDR3 sequence (DNA): TGTGCCGACTTACAGCCTCAAGCTAACTATGGCTACACCTTC. Translation gives CADLQPQANYGYTF.

A word on this clonotype: This could be a read error, since a much larger clone is one nucleotide away. The rearrangement joins TRBV15 to TRBJ1-1; no firm D call. Germline V gene sequence: CDR1 LNHNV, CDR2 YYDKDF (reference sequence). CDR3 length: 14 residues. The DNA for the CDR3 is TGTGCCACCAGCAGAGTTGTCATGAACGCTGAAGCTTTCTTT. It translates to CATSRVVMNAEAFF.

This clonotype was seen ten or more times. The J gene is TRBJ2-2, the V gene TRBV28; D unclear. CDR1 is MDHEN, CDR2 SYDVKM, per germline. V lost 6 bases to trimming and J lost 7 bases, with 9 bases between them. The CDR3 runs 12 residues. In DNA form, the CDR3 reads TGTGCCAGCAGCACAGTTATCGGGGAGCTGTTTTTT. Translating it yields CASSTVIGELFF.

This clonotype has ten or more counts. The V call is TRBV20-1, the J call TRBJ2-1; tentative D call: TRBD2 (5 bases). The length of the CDR3 is 15 residues. Trimming cost V 6 bases and J 0 bases, with 15 bases left between them. CDR1 and CDR2 from the germline V gene are DFQATT and SNEGSKA (reference sequence). For the CDR3, the DNA is TGCAGTGCCAGCTATAGCGCCAGCTCCTACAATGAGCAGTTCTTC. Its translation is CSASYSASSYNEQFF.

There are many counts of this clonotype. V and J are TRBV6-5 and TRBJ1-2, with D perhaps matching TRBD1 (6 bases). The germline gives CDR1 MNHEY, CDR2 SVGAGI. This CDR3 is 13 amino acids long. The V end was cut by 8 bases, the J end by 5 bases, with 15 bases between. The CDR3 bases are TGTGCCAGCGGTTTTGGACAGCCTTATGGCTACACCTTC. It specifies CASGFGQPYGYTF.

This clonotype was counted many times. The rearrangement links TRBV12-3 or TRBV12-4 to TRBJ1-2, with TRBD1 matching over 11 bases. J was trimmed by 8 bases and V by 3 bases; bases with no gene match: 8. The CDR3 totals 15 residues. Here the CDR3 DNA reads TGTGCCAGCAGTTTCATCGGGACAGGGGGTTACGGCTACACCTTC. Its protein product is CASSFIGTGGYGYTF.